The 15 T cell receptor beta chains presented below share a single source sample, sequenced in a study of CD8 T cells in ankylosing spondylitis. Study-level results: What seemed typical of ankylosing spondylitis blood was a TCR beta motif built from 7 or 8 highly homologous variants.

TCRdb reanalysed the 5' RACE reads using MiXCR and keeps one entry per CDR3 protein. The sample carries about 450,000 distinct CDR3 sequences, roughly a quarter recorded once. Their target antigens are unknown. Material for sequencing was blood, either unsorted or a sorted T cell fraction (not recorded which). The receptors come from a male donor with ankylosing spondylitis.

The rearrangement joins TRBV7-9 to TRBJ1-2; D is possibly TRBD1 (5 bases). V was cut by 5 bases and J by 6 bases, with 13 bases left in between. This CDR3 spans 13 amino acids. Germline CDR1 is SEHNR and CDR2 is FQNEAQ (reference sequence). Here the CDR3 reads CASSPTVGDGYTF. CDR3 bases: TGTGCCAGCAGCCCGACAGTCGGAGATGGCTACACCTTC.

This rearrangement joins TRBV3-1 to TRBJ2-7, with 9 positions matching TRBD2. J lost 5 bases, V lost 4 bases, and 3 bases had no gene match. This CDR3 has 13 residues. The germline V gene has CDR1 LGHDT and CDR2 YNNKEL (reference sequence). CDR3 DNA: TGTGCCAGCAGCCCCGCTAGCGGGAACGAGCAGTACTTC. Its translation: CASSPASGNEQYF.

This chain connects TRBV28 to TRBJ1-2; maybe TRBD1 (5 bases). This CDR3 is built from 15 residues. Trimming took 7 bases from V and 4 from J, leaving 19 bases between them. Germline V lookup: CDR1 MDHEN, CDR2 SYDVKM. As DNA, the CDR3 is TGTGCCAGCATACGGGGGGAGCTAGACCTCTATGGCTACACCTTC. Encoded protein: CASIRGELDLYGYTF.

CDR3 bases: TGCAGCGTTGTAGGGCAGGGCTACAATGAGCAGTTCTTC. Its translation is CSVVGQGYNEQFF. This chain uses TRBV29-1 with TRBJ2-1; D is possibly TRBD1 (5 bases). The ends were cut back, 4 bases at V and 3 bases at J, with 10 bases in the middle. The germline CDR1 and CDR2 sequences are SQVTM and ANQGSEA. This CDR3 is 13 amino acids long.

This clonotype occurred a few times. The chain recombines TRBV9 with TRBJ1-1; D uncertain. Germline V gives CDR1 SGDLS, CDR2 YYNGEE. The CDR3 sequence is 14 residues long. V dropped 4 bases and J dropped 2 bases, with 12 bases sitting between them. The chain's CDR3 is CASSPSSRNTEAFF. The CDR3, as DNA: TGTGCCAGCAGCCCTAGTTCACGCAACACTGAAGCTTTCTTT.

This clonotype was counted between two and nine times. The rearrangement joins TRBV7-9 to TRBJ2-2; D is unclear. V lost 5 bases, J lost 4 bases, and 5 bases lay in between. Germline V CDR1 and CDR2: SEHNR, FQNEAQ (reference sequence). The CDR3 has 12 amino acids. The DNA for the CDR3 is TGTGCCAGCAGCAAATCCACCGGGGAGCTGTTTTTT. This gives the protein CASSKSTGELFF.

The genes are TRBV3-1 and TRBJ1-2; possibly TRBD1 for D (5 bases). This CDR3 comprises 15 residues. CDR1 and CDR2 (germline): LGHDT, YNNKEL (reference sequence). V dropped 4 bases and J dropped 1 base, with 13 bases sitting between them. The CDR3 is CASSLWQGDNYGYTF. CDR3 sequence (DNA): TGTGCCAGCAGCCTCTGGCAGGGCGATAACTATGGCTACACCTTC.

The rearrangement links TRBV29-1 to TRBJ1-1; D is possibly TRBD1 (6 bases). Trimming removed 5 bases at V and 4 bases at J, with 14 bases between. Germline values: CDR1 SQVTM, CDR2 ANQGSEA. The CDR3 loop spans 13 amino acids. The CDR3 DNA is TGCAGCGTTACCGGGGGCGGTAGCACTGAAGCTTTCTTT. Amino acid sequence: CSVTGGGSTEAFF. Based on the CDR3 plus reference TRBV29-1 and TRBJ1-1, the full variable domain is SAVISQKPSRDICQRGTSLTIQCQVDSQVTMMFWYRQQPGQSLTLIATANQGSEATYESGFVIDKFPISRPNLTFSTLTVSNMSPEDSSIYLCSVTGGGSTEAFFGQGTRLTVV.

This sequence joins TRBV20-1 and TRBJ1-1; D gene unclear. The CDR3 is 11 residues long. V was shortened by 6 bases and J by 4 bases, with 9 bases between the two germline ends. Germline values: CDR1 DFQATT, CDR2 SNEGSKA (reference sequence). The CDR3 loop reads CSAPKATEAFF. The CDR3 coding sequence is TGCAGTGCCCCGAAGGCCACTGAAGCTTTCTTT.

The chain recombines TRBV3-1 with TRBJ1-5, with D unresolved. Germline CDR1 is LGHDT and CDR2 is YNNKEL (reference sequence). This CDR3 is 13 amino acids long. V lost 3 bases to trimming and J lost 0 bases, with 3 bases between them. CDR3 loop: CASSHRSNQPQHF. The CDR3 DNA reads TGTGCCAGCAGCCATCGTAGCAATCAGCCCCAGCATTTT.

This clonotype was detected a few times. The chain carries TRBV6-1 and TRBJ1-5; no clear D. The CDR3 totals 16 residues. The germline gives CDR1 MNHNS, CDR2 SASEGT. The V end lost 2 bases, the J end lost 3 bases, and 14 bases lay between the germline ends. The CDR3 spells CASSERGPGVNQPQHF. The CDR3 nucleotides are TGTGCCAGCAGTGAAAGAGGGCCCGGCGTCAATCAGCCCCAGCATTTT.

V is TRBV3-1 and J is TRBJ1-5; D gene ambiguous. The CDR3 sequence is 13 residues long. Trimming took off 0 bases at V and 9 bases at J, with 9 bases between the two ends. From germline, CDR1 is LGHDT and CDR2 YNNKEL (reference sequence). In DNA, the CDR3 is TGTGCCAGCAGCCAAGAGGTTAGGAGGCCCCAGCATTTT. This codes for CASSQEVRRPQHF.

This clonotype was picked up a small number of times. This chain links TRBV7-6 with TRBJ2-7; the D is unclear. Germline V gene sequence: CDR1 SGHVS, CDR2 FNYEAQ. Trimming took 1 base from V and 7 from J, leaving 11 bases between them. The CDR3 runs 13 residues. The CDR3, as DNA: TGTGCCAGCAGCTTAGATTATGTCGGGGAGCAGTACTTC. Its translation is CASSLDYVGEQYF.

The chain links TRBV6-1 to TRBJ2-7; possible D gene TRBD1, 6 bases. Per the germline V gene, CDR1 is MNHNS and CDR2 is SASEGT. Deletions cut 6 bases from V and 5 bases from J, with 17 bases between. This CDR3 has 14 residues. CDR3 protein: CASSPPGQKNEQYF. The CDR3 DNA is TGTGCCAGCAGCCCTCCGGGACAAAAAAACGAGCAGTACTTC.

The rearrangement uses TRBV5-1 and TRBJ1-1; no clear D gene. V shed 0 bases and J shed 10 bases, with 19 bases lying between them. The germline gives CDR1 SGHRS, CDR2 YFSETQ. The CDR3 runs 15 residues. The chain's CDR3 is CASSLDGYGSMGAFF. Here the CDR3 DNA reads TGCGCCAGCAGCTTGGATGGCTACGGGAGTATGGGAGCTTTCTTT.